This T cell receptor (beta chain) was captured by sequencing in a study of metastatic and nonmetastatic thyroid tumors (dated by TCRdb to the early 2020s). Looking at the study overall: Repertoires were compared across peripheral blood and tumor or nodule tissue samples from malignant and benign thyroid patients.

Receptor amplification or capture employed PCR. Sequencing was carried out with an Illumina HiSeq 4000. High-throughput sequencing was used to profile the TCR beta-chain CDR3 region of every patient. The authors' analysis ran thus. A classifier to discriminate distant-metastatic papillary thyroid cancer patients was built from CDR3 differences across clinicopathological groups. The Shannon index was used to measure repertoire diversity, and the Morisita-Horn index was used to measure how similar tumor and blood repertoires were. TCRdb reanalyzed the raw reads on its own, using fastp at Q25 for trimming and MiXCR for clone calling, and kept in-frame beta chains. The V and J calls, along with clone size, are taken from TCRdb and not from the paper's own processing. Present in this sample are approximately 25,000 clones, 15% of which were seen just once. The ten biggest clones cover around 14% of the sample.

What the authors observed across the whole study: In both blood and tumor samples, TCR beta diversity was reported to be significantly higher in malignant tumors than in benign nodules.

No patient had received any treatment before thyroid surgery. Using T-cell receptor beta sequencing, the researchers looked back retrospectively at clinical samples from patients, gathered between about 2012 and 2019. V ends up 0 bases short and J 8 bases short, with an unmatched junction base count of 4. CDR1 and CDR2, per the germline V gene, are SGHRS and YFSETQ. From cysteine to phenylalanine, the CDR3 is 14 amino acids long. Left in the record is the CDR3 DNA by itself, 42 bases read in frame from the first base. This clone was seen ten or more times. What antigen it recognizes has not been identified. Base qualities are not at hand, and no much larger clone is one base apart.

This TCR was sampled from a male donor with papillary thyroid cancer or a benign thyroid nodule (not recorded which). Some clones in this sample may be carry-over from other donors' samples. This chain is built from TRBV5-1 and TRBJ2-4; TRBD1 lines up with 8 middle nucleotides. Input material: blood. The CDR3 region reads CASSLADRGDIQYF. The DNA sequence is TGCGCCAGCAGCTTGGCCGACAGGGGAGACATTCAGTACTTC. Beyond the CDR3, the reference TRBV5-1 and TRBJ2-4 genes provide the residues; the full variable domain reads: KAGVTQTPRYLIKTRGQQVTLSCSPISGHRSVSWYQQTPGQGLQFLFEYFSETQRNKGNFPGRFSGRQFSNSRSEMNVSTLELGDSALYLCASSLADRGDIQYFGAGTRLSVL.